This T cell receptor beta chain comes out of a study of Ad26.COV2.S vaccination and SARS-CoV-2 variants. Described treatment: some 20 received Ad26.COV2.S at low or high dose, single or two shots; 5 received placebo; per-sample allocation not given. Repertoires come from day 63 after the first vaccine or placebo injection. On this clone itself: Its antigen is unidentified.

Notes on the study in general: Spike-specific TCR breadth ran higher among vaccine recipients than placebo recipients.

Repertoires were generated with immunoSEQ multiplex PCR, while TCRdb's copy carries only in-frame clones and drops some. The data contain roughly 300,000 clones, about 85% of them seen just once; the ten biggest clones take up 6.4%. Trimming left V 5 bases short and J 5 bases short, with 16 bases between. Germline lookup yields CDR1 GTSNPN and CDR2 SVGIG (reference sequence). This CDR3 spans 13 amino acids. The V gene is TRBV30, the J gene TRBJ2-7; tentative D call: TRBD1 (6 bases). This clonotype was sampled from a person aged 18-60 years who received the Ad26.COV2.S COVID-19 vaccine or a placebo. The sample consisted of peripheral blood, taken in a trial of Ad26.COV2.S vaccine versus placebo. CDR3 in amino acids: CAWVLGRGHEQYF. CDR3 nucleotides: TGTGCCTGGGTCCTGGGCAGGGGCCACGAGCAGTACTTC.